The present TCR beta chain was sequenced within a study of T-cell reconstitution after alpha-beta-depleted transplantation in children. The length of the CDR3 is 16 residues. Germline CDR1 is DFQATT and CDR2 is SNEGSKA (reference sequence). Trimming cost V 6 bases and J 2 bases; bases outside gene matches: 9. Unique molecular identifiers were incorporated when the TCRbeta library was constructed. TCRdb processed the PCR reads anew with MiXCR; each CDR3 protein has one entry. The repertoire holds more than 550,000 distinct CDR3 sequences, over 9.5% seen once, with 3.5% to 5% in the top ten. This TCR came from a human donor who donated a stem cell graft to a child with acute myeloid leukemia. The rearrangement uses TRBV20-1 and TRBJ2-6, with 8 nucleotides matching TRBD1. Here the sequenced sample was PBMCs from the stem cell graft donor, taken from the stem cell graft. The CDR3 nucleotides are TGCAGTGCCGAAGGACAGGGTAGTACTGGGGCCAACGTCCTGACTTTC. This translates into CSAEGQGSTGANVLTF.